This T cell receptor beta chain was found in a study of beta chain features in type 1 diabetes. The study's findings and limits: Shortening that was moderate but significant affected the TCRB CDR3s of Type 1 diabetes patients in all four CD4+ subsets. HLA effects on TCRB rearrangement stayed unresolved here.

Isolated RNA was reverse transcribed in full, so expressed TCRB transcripts were sequenced. The protocol was immunoSEQ multiplex PCR, while the TCRdb copy is restricted to in-frame clones and leaves out a portion. This table holds under 200,000 clones, 7.5% to 10% found once. This clone showed up just a few times. Its antigen remains unknown. V lost 1 base, J lost 5 bases, and 8 bases stayed unmatched. CDR1 LNHNV and CDR2 YYDKDF come from the germline V gene (reference sequence). The CDR3 runs to 16 residues. The sequenced material came from central memory CD4+ T cells from blood. The source of this sequence is a woman between 18 and 29 years old in good health. The genes are TRBV15 and TRBJ2-1; 7 bases agree with TRBD2. The CDR3 reads CATSRARLASDNEQFF. The CDR3 DNA follows: TGTGCCACCAGCAGAGCCCGACTAGCTAGCGACAATGAGCAGTTCTTC.